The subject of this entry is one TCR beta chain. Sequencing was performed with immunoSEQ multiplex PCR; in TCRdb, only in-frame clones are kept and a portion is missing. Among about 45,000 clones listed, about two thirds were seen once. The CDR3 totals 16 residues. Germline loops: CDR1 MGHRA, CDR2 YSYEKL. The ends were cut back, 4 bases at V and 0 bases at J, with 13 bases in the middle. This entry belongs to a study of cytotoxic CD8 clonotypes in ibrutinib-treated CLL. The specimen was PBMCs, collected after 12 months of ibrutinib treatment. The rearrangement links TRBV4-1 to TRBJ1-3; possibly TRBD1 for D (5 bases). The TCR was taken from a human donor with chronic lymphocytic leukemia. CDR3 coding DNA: TGCGCCAGCAGCCTCGGGACCGATTACTCTGGAAACACCATATATTTT. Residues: CASSLGTDYSGNTIYF.